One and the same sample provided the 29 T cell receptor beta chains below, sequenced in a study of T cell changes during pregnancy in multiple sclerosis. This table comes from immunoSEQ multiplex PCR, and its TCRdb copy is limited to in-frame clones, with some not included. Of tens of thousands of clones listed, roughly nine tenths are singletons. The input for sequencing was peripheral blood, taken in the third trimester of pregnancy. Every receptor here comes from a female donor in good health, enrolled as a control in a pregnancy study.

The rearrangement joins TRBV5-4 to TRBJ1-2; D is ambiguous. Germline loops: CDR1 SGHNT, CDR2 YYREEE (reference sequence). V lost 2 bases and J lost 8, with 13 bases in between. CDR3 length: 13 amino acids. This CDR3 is CASSFRTGEGYTF. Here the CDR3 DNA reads TGTGCCAGCAGCTTCCGCACGGGTGAAGGCTACACCTTC. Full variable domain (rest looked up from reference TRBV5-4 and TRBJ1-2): ETGVTQSPTHLIKTRGQQVTLRCSSQSGHNTVSWYQQALGQGPQFIFQYYREEENGRGNFPPRFSGLQFPNYSSELNVNALELDDSALYLCASSFRTGEGYTFGSGTRLTVV.

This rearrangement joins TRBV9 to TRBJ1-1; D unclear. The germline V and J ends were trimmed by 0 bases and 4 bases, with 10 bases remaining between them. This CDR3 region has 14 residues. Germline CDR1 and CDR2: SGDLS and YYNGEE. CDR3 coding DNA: TGTGCCAGCAGCGTAGCCTCGTCGGGCACTGAAGCTTTCTTT. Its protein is CASSVASSGTEAFF.

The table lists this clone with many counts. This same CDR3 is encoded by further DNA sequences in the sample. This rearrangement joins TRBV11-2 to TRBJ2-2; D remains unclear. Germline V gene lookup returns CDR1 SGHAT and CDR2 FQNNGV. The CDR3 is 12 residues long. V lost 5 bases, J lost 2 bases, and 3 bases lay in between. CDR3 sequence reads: CASSHNTGELFF. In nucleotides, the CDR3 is TGTGCCAGCAGCCATAACACCGGGGAGCTGTTTTTT.

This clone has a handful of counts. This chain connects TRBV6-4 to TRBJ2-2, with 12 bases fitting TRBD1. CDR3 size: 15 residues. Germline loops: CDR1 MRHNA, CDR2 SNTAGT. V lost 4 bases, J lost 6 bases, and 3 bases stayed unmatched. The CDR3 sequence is CASSAGTGGSGELFF. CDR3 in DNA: TGTGCCAGCAGTGCTGGGACAGGGGGCTCCGGGGAGCTGTTTTTT.

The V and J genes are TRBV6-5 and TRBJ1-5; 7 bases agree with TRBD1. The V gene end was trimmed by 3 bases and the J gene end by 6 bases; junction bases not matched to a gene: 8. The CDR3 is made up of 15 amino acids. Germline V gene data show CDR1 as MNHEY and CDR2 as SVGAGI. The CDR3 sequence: CASSYQGGRGQPQHF. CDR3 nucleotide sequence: TGTGCCAGCAGTTATCAAGGGGGCAGAGGTCAGCCCCAGCATTTT.

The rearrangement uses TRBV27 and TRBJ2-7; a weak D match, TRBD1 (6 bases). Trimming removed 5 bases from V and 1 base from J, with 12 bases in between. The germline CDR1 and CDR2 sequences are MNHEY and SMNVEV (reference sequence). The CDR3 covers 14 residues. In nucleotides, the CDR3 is TGTGCCAGCAGTCCAAACAGGGCGTCCTACGAGCAGTACTTC. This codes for CASSPNRASYEQYF.

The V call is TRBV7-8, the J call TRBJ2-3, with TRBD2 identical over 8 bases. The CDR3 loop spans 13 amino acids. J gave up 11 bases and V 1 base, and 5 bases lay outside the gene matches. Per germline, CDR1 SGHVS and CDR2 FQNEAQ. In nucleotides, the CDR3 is TGTGCCAGCAGCTTAGTAGTTCGGGAGGGGCAGTATTTT. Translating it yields CASSLVVREGQYF. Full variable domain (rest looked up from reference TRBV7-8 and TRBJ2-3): GAGVSQSPRYKVAKRGQDVALRCDPISGHVSLFWYQQALGQGPEFLTYFQNEAQLDKSGLPSDRFFAERPEGSVSTLKIQRTQQEDSAVYLCASSLVVREGQYFGPGTRLTVL.

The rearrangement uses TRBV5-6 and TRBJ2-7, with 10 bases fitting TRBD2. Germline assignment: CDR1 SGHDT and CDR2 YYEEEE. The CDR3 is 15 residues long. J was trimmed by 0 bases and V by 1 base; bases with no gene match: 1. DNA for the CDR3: TGTGCCAGCAGCTTGAGCGGGGGGGTCTCCTACGAGCAGTACTTC. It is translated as CASSLSGGVSYEQYF.

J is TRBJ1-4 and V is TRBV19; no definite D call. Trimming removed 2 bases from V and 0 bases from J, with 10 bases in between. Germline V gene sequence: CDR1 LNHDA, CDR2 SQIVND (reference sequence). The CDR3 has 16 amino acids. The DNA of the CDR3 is TGTGCCAGTAGTATATGGGAGGGCTCAACTAATGAAAAACTGTTTTTT. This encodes CASSIWEGSTNEKLFF.

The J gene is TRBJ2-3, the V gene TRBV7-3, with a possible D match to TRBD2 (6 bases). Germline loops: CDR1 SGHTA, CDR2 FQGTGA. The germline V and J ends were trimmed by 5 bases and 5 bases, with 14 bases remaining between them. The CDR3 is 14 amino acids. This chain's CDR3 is CASSPGGAGDTQYF. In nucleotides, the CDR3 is TGTGCCAGCAGCCCCGGCGGGGCGGGAGATACGCAGTATTTT. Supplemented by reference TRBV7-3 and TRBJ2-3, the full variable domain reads GAGVSQTPSNKVTEKGKYVELRCDPISGHTALYWYRQSLGQGPEFLIYFQGTGAADDSGLPNDRFFAVRPEGSVSTLKIQRTERGDSAVYLCASSPGGAGDTQYFGPGTRLTVL.

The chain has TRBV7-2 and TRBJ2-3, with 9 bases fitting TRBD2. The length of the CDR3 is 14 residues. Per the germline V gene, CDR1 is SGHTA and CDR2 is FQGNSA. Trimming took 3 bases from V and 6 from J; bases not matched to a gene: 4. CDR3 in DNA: TGTGCCAGCAGCTTTGGTAGCGGGGGCGATACGCAGTATTTT. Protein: CASSFGSGGDTQYF.

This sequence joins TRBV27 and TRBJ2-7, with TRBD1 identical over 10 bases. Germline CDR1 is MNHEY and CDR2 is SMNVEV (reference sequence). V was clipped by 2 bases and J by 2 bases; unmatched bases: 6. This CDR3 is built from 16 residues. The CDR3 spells CASSLRDRGGPYEQYF. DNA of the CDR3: TGTGCCAGCAGTTTAAGGGACAGGGGAGGCCCCTACGAGCAGTACTTC.

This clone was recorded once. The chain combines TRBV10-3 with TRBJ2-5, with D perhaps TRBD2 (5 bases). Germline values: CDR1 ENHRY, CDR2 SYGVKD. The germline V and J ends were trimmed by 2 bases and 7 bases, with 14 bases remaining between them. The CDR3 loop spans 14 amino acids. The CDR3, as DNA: TGTGCCATCAGTGAGGATCAACTAGAGGGGACCCAGTACTTC. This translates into CAISEDQLEGTQYF.

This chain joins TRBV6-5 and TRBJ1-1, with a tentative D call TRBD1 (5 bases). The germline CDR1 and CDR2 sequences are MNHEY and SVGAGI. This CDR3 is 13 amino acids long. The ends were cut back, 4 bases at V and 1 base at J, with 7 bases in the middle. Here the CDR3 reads CASSLGPNTEAFF. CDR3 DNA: TGTGCCAGCAGTTTGGGGCCGAACACTGAAGCTTTCTTT.

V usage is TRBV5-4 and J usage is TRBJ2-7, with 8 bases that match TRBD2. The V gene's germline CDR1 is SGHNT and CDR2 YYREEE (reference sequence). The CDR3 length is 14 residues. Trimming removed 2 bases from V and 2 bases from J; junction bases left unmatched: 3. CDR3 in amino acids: CASSFSGGAYEQYF. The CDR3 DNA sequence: TGTGCCAGCAGCTTTTCCGGGGGGGCCTACGAGCAGTACTTC.

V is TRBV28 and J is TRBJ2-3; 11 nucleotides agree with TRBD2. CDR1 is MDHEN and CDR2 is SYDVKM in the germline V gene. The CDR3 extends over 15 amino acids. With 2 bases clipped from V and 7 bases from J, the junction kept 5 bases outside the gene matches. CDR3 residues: CASSLAVAGGNTQYF. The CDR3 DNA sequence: TGTGCCAGCAGTTTAGCGGTAGCGGGAGGGAATACGCAGTATTTT.

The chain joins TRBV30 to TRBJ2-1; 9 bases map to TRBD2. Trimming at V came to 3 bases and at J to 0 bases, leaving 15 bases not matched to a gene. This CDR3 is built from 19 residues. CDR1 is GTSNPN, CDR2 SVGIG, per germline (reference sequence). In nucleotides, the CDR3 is TGTGCCTGGAGCGATAAAGCGGGAGGTATAGTTAGCTCCTACAATGAGCAGTTCTTC. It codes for CAWSDKAGGIVSSYNEQFF.

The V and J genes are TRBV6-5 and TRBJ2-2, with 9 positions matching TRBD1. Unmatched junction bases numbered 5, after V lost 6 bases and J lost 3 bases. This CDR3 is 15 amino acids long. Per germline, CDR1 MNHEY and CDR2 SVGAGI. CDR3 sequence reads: CASSPTGGDTGELFF. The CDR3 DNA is TGTGCCAGCAGCCCGACAGGGGGGGACACCGGGGAGCTGTTTTTT.

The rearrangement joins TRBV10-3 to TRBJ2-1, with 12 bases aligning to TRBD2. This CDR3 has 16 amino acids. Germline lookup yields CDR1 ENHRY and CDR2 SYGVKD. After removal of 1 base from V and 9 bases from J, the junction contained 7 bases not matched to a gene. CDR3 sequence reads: CAISEFGLAGGREQFF. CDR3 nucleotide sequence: TGTGCCATCAGTGAGTTCGGGCTAGCGGGAGGGCGTGAGCAGTTCTTC.

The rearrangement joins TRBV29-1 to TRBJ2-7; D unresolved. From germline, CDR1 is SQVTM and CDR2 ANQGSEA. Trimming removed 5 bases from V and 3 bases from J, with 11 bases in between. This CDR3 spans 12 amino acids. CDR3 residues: CSVSDRDYEQYF. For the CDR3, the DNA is TGCAGCGTTAGCGACCGCGACTACGAGCAGTACTTC.

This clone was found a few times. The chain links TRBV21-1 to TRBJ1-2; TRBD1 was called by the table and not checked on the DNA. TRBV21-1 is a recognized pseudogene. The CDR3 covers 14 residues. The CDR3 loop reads CASSKEEGAGSYTF. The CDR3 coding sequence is TGTGCCAGCAGCAAAGAGGAGGGGGCGGGTAGCTACACCTTC.

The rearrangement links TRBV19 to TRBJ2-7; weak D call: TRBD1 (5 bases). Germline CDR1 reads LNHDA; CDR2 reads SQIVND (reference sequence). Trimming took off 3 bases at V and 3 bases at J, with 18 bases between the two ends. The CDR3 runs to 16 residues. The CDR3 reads CASSMDAAGPIYEQYF. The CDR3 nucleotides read TGTGCCAGTAGTATGGATGCGGCAGGGCCCATCTACGAGCAGTACTTC.

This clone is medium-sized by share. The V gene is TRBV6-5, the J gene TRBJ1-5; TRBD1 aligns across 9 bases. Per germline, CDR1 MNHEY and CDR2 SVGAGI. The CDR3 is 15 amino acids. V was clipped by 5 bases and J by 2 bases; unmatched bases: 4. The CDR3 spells CASSPGTGRNQPQHF. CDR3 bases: TGTGCCAGCAGTCCCGGGACAGGGCGCAATCAGCCCCAGCATTTT.

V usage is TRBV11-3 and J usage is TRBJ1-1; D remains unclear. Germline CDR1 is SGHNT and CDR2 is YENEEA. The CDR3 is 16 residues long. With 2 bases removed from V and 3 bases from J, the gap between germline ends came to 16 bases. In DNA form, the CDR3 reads TGTGCCAGCAGCTTACTCCGAATCCCTGGAGACACTGAAGCTTTCTTT. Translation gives CASSLLRIPGDTEAFF.

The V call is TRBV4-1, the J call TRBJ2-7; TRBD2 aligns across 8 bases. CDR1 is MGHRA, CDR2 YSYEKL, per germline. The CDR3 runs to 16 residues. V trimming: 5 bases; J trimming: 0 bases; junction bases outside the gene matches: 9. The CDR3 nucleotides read TGCGCCAGCAGCGGCTCGCGGGAGGCGAGCTCCTACGAGCAGTACTTC. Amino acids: CASSGSREASSYEQYF.

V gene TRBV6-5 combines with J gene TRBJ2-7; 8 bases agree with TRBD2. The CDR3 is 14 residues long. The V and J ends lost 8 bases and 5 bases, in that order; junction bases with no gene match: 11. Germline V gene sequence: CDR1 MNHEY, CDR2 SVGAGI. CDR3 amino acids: CASSGEREPDEQYF. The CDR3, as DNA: TGTGCCAGCTCTGGTGAGCGGGAGCCCGACGAGCAGTACTTC.

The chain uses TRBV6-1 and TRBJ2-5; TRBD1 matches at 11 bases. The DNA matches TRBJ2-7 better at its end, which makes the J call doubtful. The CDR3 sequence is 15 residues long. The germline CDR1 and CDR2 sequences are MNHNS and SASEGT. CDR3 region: CASREGQGETYEQYF. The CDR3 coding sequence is TGTGCCAGCAGGGAGGGACAGGGGGAAACCTACGAGCAGTACTTC.

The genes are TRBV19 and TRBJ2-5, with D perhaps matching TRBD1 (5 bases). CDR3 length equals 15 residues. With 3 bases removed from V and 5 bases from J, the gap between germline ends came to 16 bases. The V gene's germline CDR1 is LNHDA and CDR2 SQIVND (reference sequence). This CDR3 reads CASSIGQGPQETQYF. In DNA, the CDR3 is TGTGCCAGTAGTATCGGCCAGGGTCCCCAGGAGACCCAGTACTTC. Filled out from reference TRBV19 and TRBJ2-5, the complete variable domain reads DGGITQSPKYLFRKEGQNVTLSCEQNLNHDAMYWYRQDPGQGLRLIYYSQIVNDFQKGDIAEGYSVSREKKESFPLTVTSAQKNPTAFYLCASSIGQGPQETQYFGPGTRLLVL.

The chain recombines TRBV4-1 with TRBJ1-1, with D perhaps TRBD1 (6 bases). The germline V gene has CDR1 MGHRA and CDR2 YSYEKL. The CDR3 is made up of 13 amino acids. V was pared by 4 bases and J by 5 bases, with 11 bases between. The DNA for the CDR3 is TGCGCCAGCAGCCCCGCAAGGGGGACTGAAGCTTTCTTT. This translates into CASSPARGTEAFF.